One sample yielded the 18 T cell receptor beta chains listed below, sequenced in a study of early T cells in non-severe SARS-CoV-2 infection. TCRdb used MiXCR to reprocess the 5' RACE reads, holding one entry per CDR3 protein. There are about 72,000 distinct CDR3 sequences in the sample; around 8.7% occur only once, and about 3.5% lies in the top ten. Sequencing was carried out using whole blood. These receptors were collected from an adult who was a healthcare worker with PCR-confirmed SARS-CoV-2 infection or an uninfected control (not recorded which).

This clonotype has just a few counts. This chain links TRBV6-1 with TRBJ2-7; D is uncertain. The CDR3 runs to 14 residues. Germline CDR1 and CDR2: MNHNS and SASEGT. The V gene lost 6 bases and the J gene lost 2 bases, with 14 bases spanning the gap. In nucleotides, the CDR3 is TGTGCCAGCAGCGGCCCTCCGGTAGCCTACGAGCAGTACTTC. This gives the protein CASSGPPVAYEQYF.

Only a few counts were recorded for this clonotype. This rearrangement joins TRBV6-2 or TRBV6-3 to TRBJ2-6; D ambiguous. CDR1 is MNHEY, CDR2 SVGEGT, per germline. Between the trimmed V and J ends, which lost 8 bases and 2 bases, there was a span of 19 bases. The CDR3 runs 17 residues. CDR3 residues: CASLTHTQATGANVLTF. As DNA, the CDR3 is TGTGCCAGCTTAACGCACACCCAAGCGACTGGGGCCAACGTCCTGACTTTC.

The chain employs TRBV6-2 or TRBV6-3 and TRBJ2-7; maybe TRBD2 (6 bases). CDR1 is MNHEY and CDR2 is SVGEGT in the germline V gene. The CDR3 contains 14 residues. V was shortened by 5 bases and J by 1 base, with 12 bases between the two germline ends. The CDR3 here is CASSGLLPSYEQYF. CDR3 DNA sequence: TGTGCCAGCAGTGGACTACTTCCGTCCTACGAGCAGTACTTC.

This clonotype was recorded at least ten times. The chain combines TRBV18 with TRBJ2-3, with no clear D. The CDR3 loop spans 15 amino acids. Per the germline V gene, CDR1 is KGHSH and CDR2 is LQKENI. Trimming left V 1 base short and J 0 bases short, with 8 bases between. CDR3 nucleotide sequence: TGTGCCAGCTCACCACAGGGATTCAGCACAGATACGCAGTATTTT. It codes for CASSPQGFSTDTQYF.

The table lists this clonotype with a few counts. This chain joins TRBV29-1 and TRBJ2-3; no clear D. Germline V gene sequence: CDR1 SQVTM, CDR2 ANQGSEA. Trimming cost V 3 bases and J 5 bases, with 6 bases left between them. The CDR3 extends over 11 amino acids. The CDR3 DNA sequence: TGCAGCGTTGATGAAGGAGATACGCAGTATTTT. This translates into CSVDEGDTQYF.

This clonotype was seen only a few times. This chain uses TRBV5-4 with TRBJ2-7, with 10 bases matching TRBD2. V trimming: 4 bases; J trimming: 2 bases; junction bases outside the gene matches: 6. Germline V lookup: CDR1 SGHNT, CDR2 YYREEE (reference sequence). This CDR3 region has 15 residues. The DNA for the CDR3 is TGTGCCAGCAGCAGGAGGACTAGCGGTCCCTACGAGCAGTACTTC. Translated, it gives CASSRRTSGPYEQYF.

The chain joins TRBV29-1 to TRBJ2-7; D possibly matches TRBD1 or TRBD2 (7 bases each). The V gene lost 6 bases and the J gene lost 5 bases, with 17 bases spanning the gap. There are 13 residues in the CDR3. Germline CDR1 is SQVTM and CDR2 is ANQGSEA. CDR3 nucleotide sequence: TGCAGCGTCCTGGGGAGGGGGCTAAACGAGCAGTACTTC. Amino acids: CSVLGRGLNEQYF.

The J gene is TRBJ1-4, the V gene TRBV25-1; D not resolved. Germline V lookup: CDR1 MGHDK, CDR2 SYGVNS. V lost 4 bases and J 0 bases, leaving 9 bases between the germline ends. CDR3 length equals 15 residues. Written as DNA, the CDR3 is TGTGCCAGCAGTGGGTCGGGGTCAACTAATGAAAAACTGTTTTTT. Protein: CASSGSGSTNEKLFF.

This clonotype was seen many times. This sequence joins TRBV4-2 and TRBJ2-1; 8 bases are a match to TRBD2. The V gene's germline CDR1 is LGHNA and CDR2 YNFKEQ. V lost 0 bases to trimming and J lost 3 bases; unmatched junction nucleotides: 7. CDR3 length: 17 amino acids. CDR3 bases: TGTGCCAGCAGCCAAGATGGTGTAAGCGGGGGCTACAATGAGCAGTTCTTC. Its translation: CASSQDGVSGGYNEQFF.

This clonotype has at least ten counts. V and J are TRBV6-5 and TRBJ2-1; D ambiguous. Per germline, CDR1 MNHEY and CDR2 SVGAGI. The CDR3 sequence is 14 residues long. Deletions cut 10 bases from V and 6 bases from J, with 19 bases between. This chain's CDR3 is CATVRVGFANEQFF. DNA for the CDR3: TGTGCCACCGTCCGGGTGGGGTTTGCCAATGAGCAGTTCTTC.

Ten or more counts support this clonotype. The chain couples TRBV4-3 to TRBJ1-4, with D perhaps TRBD1 (5 bases). Germline CDR1 LGHNA, CDR2 YSLEER. The V and J ends lost 0 bases and 7 bases respectively, with 12 bases between them. The CDR3 runs 15 residues. CDR3: CASSQDGQGGEKLFF. The CDR3 DNA is TGCGCCAGCAGCCAAGATGGGCAGGGCGGTGAAAAACTGTTTTTT.

CDR3 coding DNA: TGTGCCAGCAGATTTCGGGGGGGCACCGGGGAGCTGTTTTTT. Protein: CASRFRGGTGELFF. J is TRBJ2-2 and V is TRBV6-5, with 8 bases aligning to TRBD2. There are 14 residues in the CDR3. Germline V gene lookup returns CDR1 MNHEY and CDR2 SVGAGI. Trimming removed 6 bases from V and 4 bases from J; junction bases left unmatched: 4.

This clonotype was seen at least ten times. The V gene is TRBV7-9, the J gene TRBJ2-7; D call uncertain. Germline CDR1 is SEHNR and CDR2 is FQNEAQ (reference sequence). V was cut by 3 bases and J by 7 bases, with 10 bases left in between. The CDR3 has 12 residues. The CDR3 sequence is CASSFVGSEQYF. CDR3 DNA sequence: TGTGCCAGCAGCTTCGTCGGAAGTGAGCAGTACTTC. Using reference TRBV7-9 and TRBJ2-7 for the parts outside the CDR3, the full variable domain is DTGVSQNPRHKITKRGQNVTFRCDPISEHNRLYWYRQTLGQGPEFLTYFQNEAQLEKSRLLSDRFSAERPKGSFSTLEIQRTEQGDSAMYLCASSFVGSEQYFGPGTRLTVT.

At least ten counts were recorded for this clonotype. The gene calls are TRBV4-1 and TRBJ2-1; 9 positions agree with TRBD1. Per the germline V gene, CDR1 is MGHRA and CDR2 is YSYEKL. The trim removed 5 bases at V and 4 bases at J, leaving 9 bases unmatched. This CDR3 is built from 16 residues. The CDR3 spells CASSVSWDREYNEQFF. The CDR3 region has the DNA TGCGCCAGCAGCGTAAGTTGGGACAGGGAGTACAATGAGCAGTTCTTC.

As for this clonotype: A single base separates this from a much larger clone, so it may be a read error. V is TRBV15 and J is TRBJ2-7; D gene ambiguous. Trimming took 1 base from V and 3 from J, leaving 13 bases between them. The CDR3 runs to 15 residues. The germline V gene has CDR1 LNHNV and CDR2 YYDKDF (reference sequence). The CDR3 loop is CATSRGPGNFYEQYF. DNA for the CDR3: TGTGCCACCAGCAGAGGTCCGGGCAACTTCTACGAGCAGTACTTC.

The DNA of the CDR3 is TGTGCCAGCAGGGCCGACAGGGACACTAACTATGGCTACACCTTC. Translating it yields CASRADRDTNYGYTF. This sequence joins TRBV2 and TRBJ1-2, with 7 bases aligning to TRBD1. Germline values: CDR1 SNHLY, CDR2 FYNNEI. V dropped 6 bases and J dropped 0; count of bases not matched to a gene: 7. The CDR3 runs to 15 residues.

The chain uses TRBV4-3 and TRBJ2-6; D ambiguous. CDR3 length: 15 amino acids. CDR1 is LGHNA, CDR2 YSLEER, per germline. Between the trimmed V and J ends, which lost 1 base and 1 base, there was a span of 5 bases. CDR3 sequence reads: CASSQGGSGANVLTF. The CDR3 DNA reads as TGCGCCAGCAGCCAAGGAGGTTCTGGGGCCAACGTCCTGACTTTC.

This clonotype was seen more than once but under ten times. The chain uses TRBV6-5 and TRBJ1-6; 7 bases fit TRBD1. With V trimmed by 5 bases and J by 7 bases, 8 bases remained unmatched. CDR3 length equals 15 residues. Germline values: CDR1 MNHEY, CDR2 SVGAGI. CDR3 loop: CASSRGQAGNSPLHF. The CDR3 nucleotides are TGTGCCAGCAGTCGAGGACAGGCAGGGAATTCACCCCTCCACTTT.